The 8 T cell receptor beta chains listed next were all sequenced from one sample in a study of cytomegalovirus exposure and HLA in healthy donors. A multiplex PCR was run with 60 Vbeta primers and 13 Jbeta primers. The repertoire was sequenced with immunoSEQ multiplex PCR; TCRdb's copy has only in-frame clones and lacks some. The data contain 200,000 to 250,000 clones, about 70% of them singletons. Sequenced: PBMCs. These receptors originate from a woman aged 25 to 39 in good health and CMV-seronegative.

This chain connects TRBV19 to TRBJ1-5; tentatively, D is TRBD1 (6 bases). The V gene's germline CDR1 is LNHDA and CDR2 SQIVND (reference sequence). CDR3 length equals 15 residues. V gave up 3 bases and J gave up 3 bases, with 12 bases separating them. CDR3 sequence (DNA): TGTGCCAGTAGTATCGACGACAGGAACAATCAGCCCCAGCATTTT. It codes for CASSIDDRNNQPQHF.

CDR3 region: CASSLGRGLGAFF. The CDR3 DNA sequence: TGTGCCAGCAGCTTGGGGAGGGGCCTGGGAGCTTTCTTT. The chain employs TRBV5-6 and TRBJ1-1; D may be TRBD1 (5 bases). The CDR3 length is 13 residues. V was shortened by 0 bases and J by 10 bases, with 13 bases between the two germline ends. Germline CDR1 is SGHDT and CDR2 is YYEEEE.

A single count supports this clone. The chain recombines TRBV5-1 with TRBJ1-2, with unresolved D. The germline V gene has CDR1 SGHRS and CDR2 YFSETQ. CDR3 length: 14 amino acids. V lost 1 base and J lost 0, with 7 bases in between. The CDR3 protein is CASSLWGANYGYTF. As DNA, the CDR3 is TGCGCCAGCAGCTTGTGGGGAGCTAACTATGGCTACACCTTC. Together with reference TRBV5-1 and TRBJ1-2, the CDR3 gives the full variable domain: KAGVTQTPRYLIKTRGQQVTLSCSPISGHRSVSWYQQTPGQGLQFLFEYFSETQRNKGNFPGRFSGRQFSNSRSEMNVSTLELGDSALYLCASSLWGANYGYTFGSGTRLTVV.

The chain links TRBV27 to TRBJ2-7; no clear D gene. Trimming removed 2 bases at V and 9 bases at J, with 8 bases between. The CDR3 sequence is 11 residues long. The germline gives CDR1 MNHEY, CDR2 SMNVEV (reference sequence). CDR3 in amino acids: CASSLPPGQYF. CDR3 DNA: TGTGCCAGCAGTTTACCCCCGGGGCAGTACTTC.

The V gene is TRBV7-9, the J gene TRBJ2-7; D ambiguous. This CDR3 spans 12 amino acids. CDR1 and CDR2 (germline): SEHNR, FQNEAQ (reference sequence). Trimming cost V 5 bases and J 4 bases, with 9 bases left between them. CDR3 DNA: TGTGCCAGCAGCCTGGAGCTTTACGAGCAGTACTTC. This gives the protein CASSLELYEQYF.

The chain employs TRBV19 and TRBJ2-3; 7 bases are a match to TRBD2. J lost 5 bases, V lost 8 bases, and 7 bases had no gene match. Germline assignment: CDR1 LNHDA and CDR2 SQIVND (reference sequence). The CDR3 totals 13 residues. The CDR3 bases are TGTGCCAGTGACTCTGGGGGGGTAGATACGCAGTATTTT. It codes for CASDSGGVDTQYF.

The CDR3 reads CASSYTSGGAQETQYF. CDR3 DNA sequence: TGTGCCAGCAGCTATACTAGCGGGGGGGCCCAAGAGACCCAGTACTTC. The rearrangement uses TRBV7-3 and TRBJ2-5; 13 nucleotides match TRBD2. V dropped 4 bases and J dropped 1; count of bases not matched to a gene: 3. Germline V gene data show CDR1 as SGHTA and CDR2 as FQGTGA. The CDR3 runs 16 residues.

The genes are TRBV6-1 and TRBJ1-5, with 8 bases lining up with TRBD1. V lost 5 bases to trimming and J lost 7 bases; unmatched junction nucleotides: 4. CDR3 length: 13 amino acids. Germline values: CDR1 MNHNS, CDR2 SASEGT. Written as DNA, the CDR3 is TGTGCCAGCAGTCCCAGGGGGCGGCAGCCCCAGCATTTT. It is translated as CASSPRGRQPQHF.